The 13 T cell receptor beta chains below all came from one sample that was sequenced in a study of blood T cell repertoires in COVID-19. TCRdb keeps only in-frame clones here, not all; method: immunoSEQ multiplex PCR. The table includes around 150,000 clones, about 86% detected once. The sample was peripheral blood. These receptors were obtained from a woman aged 60-75 years with active or convalescent COVID-19.

The chain combines TRBV28 with TRBJ2-7; possibly TRBD2 for D (6 bases). V lost 5 bases and J 7 bases, leaving 15 bases between the germline ends. The germline gives CDR1 MDHEN, CDR2 SYDVKM. The CDR3 has 13 residues. CDR3 sequence: CASSLMAGWEQYF. DNA for the CDR3: TGTGCCAGCAGTCTTATGGCGGGGTGGGAGCAGTACTTC.

The chain is built from TRBV4-1 and TRBJ2-1, with 8 bases aligning to TRBD2. This CDR3 is 17 amino acids long. CDR1 is MGHRA, CDR2 YSYEKL, per germline. The V and J ends lost 1 base and 4 bases, in that order; junction bases with no gene match: 9. This chain's CDR3 is CASSQVPGGGKYNEQFF. The CDR3 coding sequence is TGCGCCAGCAGCCAAGTCCCCGGCGGGGGGAAATACAATGAGCAGTTCTTC.

The sample holds a few counts of this clone. The gene calls are TRBV11-2 and TRBJ2-7, with D tentatively TRBD1 (5 bases). The CDR3 loop spans 13 amino acids. Per germline, CDR1 SGHAT and CDR2 FQNNGV. With 5 bases removed from V and 3 bases from J, the gap between germline ends came to 11 bases. The DNA for the CDR3 is TGTGCCAGCAGCCAAACCGACAGCTACGAGCAGTACGTC. Translating gives CASSQTDSYEQYV.

The V call is TRBV5-1, the J call TRBJ1-2; maybe TRBD1 (6 bases). V shed 4 bases and J shed 3 bases, with 10 bases lying between them. CDR1 is SGHRS and CDR2 is YFSETQ in the germline V gene. CDR3 length: 13 residues. CDR3 DNA sequence: TGCGCCAGCAGCCCCTCAGGGGACTATGGCTACACCTTC. Its protein is CASSPSGDYGYTF.

This chain connects TRBV30 to TRBJ1-1; TRBD1 matches at 8 bases. CDR1 GTSNPN and CDR2 SVGIG come from the germline V gene (reference sequence). CDR3 size: 16 residues. Trimming cost V 5 bases and J 0 bases; bases outside gene matches: 11. The CDR3 DNA sequence: TGTGCCTGGGTTCGGGGGACAGGCGTTATGAACACTGAAGCTTTCTTT. As protein: CAWVRGTGVMNTEAFF.

V and J are TRBV19 and TRBJ1-2; D is unclear. The ends were cut back, 6 bases at V and 1 base at J, with 12 bases in the middle. This CDR3 spans 14 amino acids. Germline V gene sequence: CDR1 LNHDA, CDR2 SQIVND (reference sequence). The CDR3 reads CASSLLSGNYGYTF. CDR3 sequence (DNA): TGTGCCAGTAGCCTCCTTTCGGGTAACTATGGCTACACCTTC.

This rearrangement joins TRBV5-1 to TRBJ1-1; D is unresolved. V shed 4 bases and J shed 2 bases, with 9 bases lying between them. Per germline, CDR1 SGHRS and CDR2 YFSETQ. CDR3 size: 13 residues. CDR3 nucleotides: TGCGCCAGCAGCGAGGGATACAACACTGAAGCTTTCTTT. Its protein product is CASSEGYNTEAFF.

This chain connects TRBV28 to TRBJ2-1, with 7 bases aligning to TRBD1. The CDR3 has 14 amino acids. The J segment lost 8 bases and the V segment lost 6 bases, leaving 10 bases of the junction unmatched. Germline V gene sequence: CDR1 MDHEN, CDR2 SYDVKM. The CDR3 here is CASRTGMRADEQFF. The CDR3 DNA reads as TGTGCCAGCAGGACAGGGATGCGAGCGGATGAGCAGTTCTTC.

This clone appeared a single time. The chain employs TRBV30 and TRBJ1-3, with D uncertain. Deletions cut 0 bases from V and 0 bases from J, with 12 bases between. Germline loops: CDR1 GTSNPN, CDR2 SVGIG (reference sequence). This CDR3 is built from 16 residues. CDR3 nucleotides: TGTGCCTGGAGTGTGGGAGCGTATGGCTCTGGAAACACCATATATTTT. It codes for CAWSVGAYGSGNTIYF.

This chain joins TRBV6-5 and TRBJ2-1; D perhaps matches TRBD2 (5 bases). The CDR3 length is 15 residues. From germline, CDR1 is MNHEY and CDR2 SVGAGI. Trimming took off 5 bases at V and 11 bases at J, with 22 bases between the two ends. The CDR3 sequence: CASSPRAGGNPKQFF. The CDR3 region has the DNA TGTGCCAGCAGTCCCCGGGCCGGAGGTAACCCGAAGCAGTTCTTC.

The chain recombines TRBV7-2 with TRBJ1-4; TRBD1 matches at 9 bases. Unmatched junction bases numbered 5, after V lost 5 bases and J lost 4 bases. Germline values: CDR1 SGHTA, CDR2 FQGNSA. The CDR3 loop spans 15 amino acids. The CDR3 region is CASSADRGLNEKLFF. In nucleotides, the CDR3 is TGTGCCAGCAGCGCGGACAGGGGACTTAATGAAAAACTGTTTTTT.

The chain joins TRBV28 to TRBJ2-1; TRBD2 agrees at 7 bases. Germline V lookup: CDR1 MDHEN, CDR2 SYDVKM. The CDR3 is 17 residues long. V lost 4 bases and J lost 2; bases outside the gene matches: 11. CDR3 in amino acids: CASSSRLARATYNEQFF. The CDR3 coding sequence is TGTGCCAGCAGTTCAAGACTAGCCCGGGCGACCTACAATGAGCAGTTCTTC.

V is TRBV5-4 and J is TRBJ2-3; TRBD2 matches 9 bases. Germline loops: CDR1 SGHNT, CDR2 YYREEE (reference sequence). This CDR3 contains 17 residues. Trimming cost V 2 bases and J 4 bases; bases outside gene matches: 11. This chain's CDR3 is CASSFDPAGGGADTQYF. CDR3 coding DNA: TGTGCCAGCAGCTTTGATCCGGCGGGAGGGGGGGCAGATACGCAGTATTTT.